This TCR beta chain was recorded in a study of tumor-infiltrating lymphocytes in glioblastoma multiforme. The CDR3 is made up of 14 amino acids. With V trimmed by 3 bases and J by 1 base, 5 bases remained unmatched. Germline V gene lookup returns CDR1 SQVTM and CDR2 ANQGSEA. Three nested ARM-PCR rounds with V-beta and C-beta primers built TCRB libraries. A single record per CDR3 protein comes from TCRdb applying MiXCR to the multiplex PCR reads. The sample holds around 30,000 distinct CDR3 sequences, about 58% seen once. V is TRBV29-1 and J is TRBJ1-1, with TRBD1 identical over 7 bases. The source is a male donor with glioblastoma. Sequencing was performed on brain tumor tissue. For the CDR3, the DNA is TGCAGCGTTGATGGGACAGAATGGAACACTGAAGCTTTCTTT. Translation: CSVDGTEWNTEAFF.